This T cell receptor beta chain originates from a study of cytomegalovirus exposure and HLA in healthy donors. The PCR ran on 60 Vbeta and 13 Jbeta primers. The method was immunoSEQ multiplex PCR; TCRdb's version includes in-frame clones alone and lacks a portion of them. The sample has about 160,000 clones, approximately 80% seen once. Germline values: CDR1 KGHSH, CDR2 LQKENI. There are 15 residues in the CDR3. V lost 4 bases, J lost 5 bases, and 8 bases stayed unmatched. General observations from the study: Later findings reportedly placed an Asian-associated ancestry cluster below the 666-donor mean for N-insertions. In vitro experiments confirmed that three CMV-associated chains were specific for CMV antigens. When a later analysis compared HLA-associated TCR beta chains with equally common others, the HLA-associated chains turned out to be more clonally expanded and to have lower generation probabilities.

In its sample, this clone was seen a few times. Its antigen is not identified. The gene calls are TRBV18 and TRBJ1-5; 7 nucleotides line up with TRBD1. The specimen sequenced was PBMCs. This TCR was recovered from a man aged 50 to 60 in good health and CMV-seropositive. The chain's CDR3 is CASSLTGISYQPQHF. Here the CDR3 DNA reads TGTGCCAGCTCACTGACAGGGATCTCTTATCAGCCCCAGCATTTT.